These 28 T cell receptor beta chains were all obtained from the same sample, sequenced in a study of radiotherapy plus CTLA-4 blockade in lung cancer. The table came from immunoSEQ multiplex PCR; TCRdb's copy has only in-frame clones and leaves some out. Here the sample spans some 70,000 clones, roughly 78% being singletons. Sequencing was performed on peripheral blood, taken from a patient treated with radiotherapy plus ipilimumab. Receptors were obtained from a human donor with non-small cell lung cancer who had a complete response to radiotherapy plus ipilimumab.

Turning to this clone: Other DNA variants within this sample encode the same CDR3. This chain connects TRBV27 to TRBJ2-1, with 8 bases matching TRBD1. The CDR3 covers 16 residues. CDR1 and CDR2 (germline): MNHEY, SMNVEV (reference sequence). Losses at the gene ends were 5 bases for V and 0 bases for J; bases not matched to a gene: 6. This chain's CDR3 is CASSLQGASSYNEQFF. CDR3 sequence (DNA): TGTGCCAGCAGTCTCCAGGGGGCCAGCTCCTACAATGAGCAGTTCTTC.

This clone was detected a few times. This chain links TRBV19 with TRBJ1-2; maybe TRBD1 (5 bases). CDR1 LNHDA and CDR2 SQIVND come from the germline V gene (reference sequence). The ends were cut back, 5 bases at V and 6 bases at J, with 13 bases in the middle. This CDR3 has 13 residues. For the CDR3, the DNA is TGTGCCAGTAGTGGGGGGTCTATCAATGGCTACACCTTC. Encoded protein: CASSGGSINGYTF.

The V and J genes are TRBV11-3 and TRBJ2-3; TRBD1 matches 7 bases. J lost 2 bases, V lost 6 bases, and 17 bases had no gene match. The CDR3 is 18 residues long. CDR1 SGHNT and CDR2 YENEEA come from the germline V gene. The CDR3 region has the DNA TGTGCCAGCAGTAAGGGACAGAATATATGGGGATACACAGATACGCAGTATTTT. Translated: CASSKGQNIWGYTDTQYF.

The CDR3: CAWRNWNTGELFF. CDR3 nucleotide sequence: TGTGCCTGGAGGAACTGGAACACCGGGGAGCTGTTTTTT. The V gene is TRBV30, the J gene TRBJ2-2, with D uncertain. V shed 3 bases and J shed 1 base, with 6 bases lying between them. This CDR3 region has 13 residues. CDR1 and CDR2 from the germline V gene are GTSNPN and SVGIG (reference sequence).

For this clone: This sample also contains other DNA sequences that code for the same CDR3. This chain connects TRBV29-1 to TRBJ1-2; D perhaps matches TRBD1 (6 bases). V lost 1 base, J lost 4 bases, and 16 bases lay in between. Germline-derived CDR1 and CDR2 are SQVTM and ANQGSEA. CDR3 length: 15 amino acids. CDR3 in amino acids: CSVEGRGRGAYGYTF. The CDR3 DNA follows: TGCAGCGTTGAAGGGCGGGGGCGGGGGGCCTATGGCTACACCTTC.

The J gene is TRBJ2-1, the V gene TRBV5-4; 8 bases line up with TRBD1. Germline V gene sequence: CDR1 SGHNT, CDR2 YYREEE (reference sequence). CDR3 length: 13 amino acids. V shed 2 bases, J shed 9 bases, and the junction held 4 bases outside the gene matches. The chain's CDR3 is CASSFDRGGEQFF. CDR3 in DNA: TGTGCCAGCAGCTTCGACAGGGGCGGTGAGCAGTTCTTC.

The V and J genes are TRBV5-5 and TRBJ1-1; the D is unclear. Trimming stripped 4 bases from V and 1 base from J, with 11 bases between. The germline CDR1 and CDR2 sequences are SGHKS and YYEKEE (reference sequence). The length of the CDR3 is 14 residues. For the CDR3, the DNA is TGTGCCAGCAGCACGATAAGACAGAACACTGAAGCTTTCTTT. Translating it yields CASSTIRQNTEAFF.

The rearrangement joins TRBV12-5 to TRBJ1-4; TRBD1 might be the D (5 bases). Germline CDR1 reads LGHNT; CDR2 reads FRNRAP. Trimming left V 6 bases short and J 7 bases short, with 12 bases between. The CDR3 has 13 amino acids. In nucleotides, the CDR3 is TGTGCTAGTGGGGCAGGGTTAGGTGAAAAACTGTTTTTT. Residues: CASGAGLGEKLFF.

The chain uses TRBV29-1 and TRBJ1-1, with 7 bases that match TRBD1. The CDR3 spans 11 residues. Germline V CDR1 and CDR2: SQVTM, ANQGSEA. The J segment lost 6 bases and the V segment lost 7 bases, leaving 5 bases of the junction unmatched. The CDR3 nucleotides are TGCAGCGCAGCAGGGGGTCCTGAAGCTTTCTTT. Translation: CSAAGGPEAFF.

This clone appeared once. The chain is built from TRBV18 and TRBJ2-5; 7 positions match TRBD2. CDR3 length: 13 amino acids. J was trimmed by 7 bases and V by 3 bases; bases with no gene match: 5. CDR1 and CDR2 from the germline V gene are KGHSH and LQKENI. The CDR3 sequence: CASSPAGLGTQYF. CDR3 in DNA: TGTGCCAGCTCACCCGCAGGACTAGGGACCCAGTACTTC.

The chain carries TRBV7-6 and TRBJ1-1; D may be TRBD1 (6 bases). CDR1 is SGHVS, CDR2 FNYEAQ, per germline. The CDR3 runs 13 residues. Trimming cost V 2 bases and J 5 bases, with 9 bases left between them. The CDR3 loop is CASSLIGGTEAFF. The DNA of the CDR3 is TGTGCCAGCAGCTTAATAGGGGGGACTGAAGCTTTCTTT.

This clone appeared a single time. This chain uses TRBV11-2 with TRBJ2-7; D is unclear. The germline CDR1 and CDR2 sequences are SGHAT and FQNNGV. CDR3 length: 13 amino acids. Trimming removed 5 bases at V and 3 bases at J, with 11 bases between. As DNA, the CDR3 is TGTGCCAGCAGCCCAACGGTATACTACGAGCAGTACTTC. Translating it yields CASSPTVYYEQYF.

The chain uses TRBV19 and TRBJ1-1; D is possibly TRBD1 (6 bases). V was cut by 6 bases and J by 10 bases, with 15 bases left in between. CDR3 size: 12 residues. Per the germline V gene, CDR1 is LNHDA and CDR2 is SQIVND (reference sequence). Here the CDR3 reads CASSFQGRGAFF. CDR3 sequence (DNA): TGTGCCAGTAGCTTCCAGGGGCGCGGAGCTTTCTTT.

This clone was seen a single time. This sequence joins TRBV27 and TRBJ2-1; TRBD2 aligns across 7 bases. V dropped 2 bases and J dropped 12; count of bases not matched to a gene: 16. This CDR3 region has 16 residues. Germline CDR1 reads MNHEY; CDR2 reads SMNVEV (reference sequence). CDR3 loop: CASSLTRGTSTMRQFF. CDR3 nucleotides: TGTGCCAGCAGTTTAACGCGGGGGACCTCTACAATGAGGCAGTTCTTC.

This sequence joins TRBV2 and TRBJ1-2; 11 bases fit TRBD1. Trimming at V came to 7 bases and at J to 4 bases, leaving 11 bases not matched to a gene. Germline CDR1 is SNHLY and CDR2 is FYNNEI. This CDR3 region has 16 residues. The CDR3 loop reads CASTDRGRKKVYGYTF. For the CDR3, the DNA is TGTGCCAGCACGGACAGGGGGCGGAAGAAAGTCTATGGCTACACCTTC.

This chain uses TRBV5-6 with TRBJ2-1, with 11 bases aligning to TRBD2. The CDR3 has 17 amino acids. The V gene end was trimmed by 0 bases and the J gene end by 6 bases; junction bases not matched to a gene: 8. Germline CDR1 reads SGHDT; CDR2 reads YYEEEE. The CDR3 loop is CASSLDSGTSGLNEQFF. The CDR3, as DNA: TGTGCCAGCAGCTTGGATTCTGGGACTAGCGGACTCAATGAGCAGTTCTTC.

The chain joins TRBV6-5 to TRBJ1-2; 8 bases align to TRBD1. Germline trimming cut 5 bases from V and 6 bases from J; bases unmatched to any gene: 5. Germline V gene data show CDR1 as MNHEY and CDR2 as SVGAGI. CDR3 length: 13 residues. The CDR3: CASSDAGQDGYTF. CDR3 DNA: TGTGCCAGCAGTGATGCGGGACAGGATGGCTACACCTTC.

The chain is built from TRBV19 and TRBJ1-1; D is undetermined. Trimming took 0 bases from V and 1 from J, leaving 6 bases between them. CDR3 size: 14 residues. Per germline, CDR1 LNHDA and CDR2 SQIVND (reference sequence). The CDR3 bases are TGTGCCAGTAGTATAGATCCCGGGAACACTGAAGCTTTCTTT. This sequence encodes CASSIDPGNTEAFF.

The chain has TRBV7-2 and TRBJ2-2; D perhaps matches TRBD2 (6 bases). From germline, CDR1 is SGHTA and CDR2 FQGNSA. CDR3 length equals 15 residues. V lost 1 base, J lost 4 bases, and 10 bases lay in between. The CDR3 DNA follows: TGTGCCAGCAGCTTAGGACTAGTTAGCACCGGGGAGCTGTTTTTT. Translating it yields CASSLGLVSTGELFF.

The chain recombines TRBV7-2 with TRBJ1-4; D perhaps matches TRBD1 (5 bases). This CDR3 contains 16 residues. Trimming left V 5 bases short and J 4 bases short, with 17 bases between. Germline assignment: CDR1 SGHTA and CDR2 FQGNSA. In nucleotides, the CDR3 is TGTGCCAGCAGCCCACGGGGGGGAGGGATTAATGAAAAACTGTTTTTT. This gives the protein CASSPRGGGINEKLFF.

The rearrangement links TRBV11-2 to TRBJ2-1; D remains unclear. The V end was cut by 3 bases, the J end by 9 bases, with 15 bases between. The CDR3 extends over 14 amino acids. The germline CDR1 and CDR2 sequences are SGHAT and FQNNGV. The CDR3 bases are TGTGCCAGCAGCTTCGGTGCAGAGCCGGGTGAGCAGTTCTTC. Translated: CASSFGAEPGEQFF.

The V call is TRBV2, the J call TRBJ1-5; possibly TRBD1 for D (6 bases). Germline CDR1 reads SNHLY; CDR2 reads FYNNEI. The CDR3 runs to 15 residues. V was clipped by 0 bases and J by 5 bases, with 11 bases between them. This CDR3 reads CASSEATGGYQPQHF. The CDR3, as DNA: TGTGCCAGCAGTGAAGCGACAGGCGGATATCAGCCCCAGCATTTT.

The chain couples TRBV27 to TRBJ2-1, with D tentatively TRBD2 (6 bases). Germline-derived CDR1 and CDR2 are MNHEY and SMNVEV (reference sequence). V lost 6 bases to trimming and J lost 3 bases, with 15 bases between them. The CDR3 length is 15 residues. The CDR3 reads CASRDGGPFYNEQFF. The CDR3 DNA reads TGTGCCAGCAGGGACGGGGGTCCCTTCTACAATGAGCAGTTCTTC.

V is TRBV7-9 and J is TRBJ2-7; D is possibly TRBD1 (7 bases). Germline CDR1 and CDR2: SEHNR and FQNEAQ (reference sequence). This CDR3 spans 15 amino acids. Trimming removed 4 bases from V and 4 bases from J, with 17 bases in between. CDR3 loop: CASSSQGGTRYEQYV. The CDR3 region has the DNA TGTGCCAGCAGCTCCCAGGGGGGCACCCGATACGAGCAGTACGTC.

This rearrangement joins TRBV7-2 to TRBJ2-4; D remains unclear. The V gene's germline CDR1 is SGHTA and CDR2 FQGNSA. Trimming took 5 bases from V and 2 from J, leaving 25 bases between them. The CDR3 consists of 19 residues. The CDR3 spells CASSPSPPRMRQTKNIQYF. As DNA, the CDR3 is TGTGCCAGCAGCCCCAGTCCCCCTAGGATGCGGCAGACCAAAAACATTCAGTACTTC.

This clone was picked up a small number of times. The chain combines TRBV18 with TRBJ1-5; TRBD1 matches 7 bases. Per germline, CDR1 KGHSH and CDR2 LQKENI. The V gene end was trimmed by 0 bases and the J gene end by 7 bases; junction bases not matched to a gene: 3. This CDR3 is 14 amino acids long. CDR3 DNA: TGTGCCAGCTCACCACCGGGACAGACCCAGCCCCAGCATTTT. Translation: CASSPPGQTQPQHF.

In nucleotides, the CDR3 is TGTGCCAGCTCACTCGGAGGCAGGGCGGGTGGCTACGAGCAGTACGTC. Protein sequence: CASSLGGRAGGYEQYV. V and J are TRBV18 and TRBJ2-7; D possibly matches TRBD1 or TRBD2 (5 bases each). Germline lookup yields CDR1 KGHSH and CDR2 LQKENI. Between the trimmed V and J ends, which lost 4 bases and 3 bases, there was a span of 19 bases. The CDR3 length is 16 residues.

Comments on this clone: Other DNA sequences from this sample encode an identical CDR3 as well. The CDR3 spells CASSPGLLEGTQYF. The CDR3 nucleotides read TGCGCCAGCAGCCCGGGATTACTCGAGGGGACCCAGTACTTC. The chain employs TRBV5-1 and TRBJ2-5, with a tentative D call TRBD2 (5 bases). Germline V gene data show CDR1 as SGHRS and CDR2 as YFSETQ. The CDR3 length is 14 residues. The V gene lost 4 bases and the J gene lost 7 bases, with 17 bases spanning the gap.